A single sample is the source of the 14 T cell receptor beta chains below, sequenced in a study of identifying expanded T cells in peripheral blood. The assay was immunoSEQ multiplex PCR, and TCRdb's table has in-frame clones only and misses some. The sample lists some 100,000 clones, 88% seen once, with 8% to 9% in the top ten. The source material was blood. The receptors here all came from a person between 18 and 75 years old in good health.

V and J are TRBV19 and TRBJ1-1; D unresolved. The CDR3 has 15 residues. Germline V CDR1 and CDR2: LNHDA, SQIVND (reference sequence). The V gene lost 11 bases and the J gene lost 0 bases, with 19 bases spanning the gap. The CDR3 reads CAGRILPGMNTEAFF. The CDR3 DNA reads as TGTGCCGGACGGATATTACCTGGGATGAACACTGAAGCTTTCTTT.

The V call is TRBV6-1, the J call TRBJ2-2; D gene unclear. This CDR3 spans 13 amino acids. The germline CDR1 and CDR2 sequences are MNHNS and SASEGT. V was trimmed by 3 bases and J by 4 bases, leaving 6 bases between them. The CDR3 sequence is CASSDTSTGELFF. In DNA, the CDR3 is TGTGCCAGCAGTGACACCTCCACCGGGGAGCTGTTTTTT.

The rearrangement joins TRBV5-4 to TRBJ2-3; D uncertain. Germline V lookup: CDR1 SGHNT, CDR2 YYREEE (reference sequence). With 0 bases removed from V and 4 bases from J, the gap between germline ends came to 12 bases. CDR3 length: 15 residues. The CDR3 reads CASSLEPGAADTQYF. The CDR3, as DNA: TGTGCCAGCAGCTTGGAGCCGGGTGCAGCAGATACGCAGTATTTT.

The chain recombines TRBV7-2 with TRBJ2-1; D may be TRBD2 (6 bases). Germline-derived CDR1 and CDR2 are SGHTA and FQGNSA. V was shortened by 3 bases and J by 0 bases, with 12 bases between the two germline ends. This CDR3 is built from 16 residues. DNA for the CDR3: TGTGCCAGCAGCTTCGGCGGGACGATCTCCTACAATGAGCAGTTCTTC. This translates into CASSFGGTISYNEQFF.

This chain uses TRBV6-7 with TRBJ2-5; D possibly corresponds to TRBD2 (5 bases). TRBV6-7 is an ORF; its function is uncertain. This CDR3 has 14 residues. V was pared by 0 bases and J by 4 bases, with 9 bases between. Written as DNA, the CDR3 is TGTGCCAGCAGTTACTCGAGGGCGAGAGAGACCCAGTACTTC. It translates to CASSYSRARETQYF.

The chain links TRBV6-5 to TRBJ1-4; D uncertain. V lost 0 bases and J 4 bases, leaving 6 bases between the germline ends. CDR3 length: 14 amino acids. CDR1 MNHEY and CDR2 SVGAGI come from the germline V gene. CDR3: CASSYSDSNEKLFF. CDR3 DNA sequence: TGTGCCAGCAGTTACTCCGATAGTAATGAAAAACTGTTTTTT.

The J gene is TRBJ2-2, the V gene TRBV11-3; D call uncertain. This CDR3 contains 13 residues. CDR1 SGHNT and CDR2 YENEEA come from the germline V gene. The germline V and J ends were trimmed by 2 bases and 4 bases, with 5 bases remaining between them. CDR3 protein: CASSLTGTGELFF. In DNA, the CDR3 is TGTGCCAGCAGCTTAACTGGCACCGGGGAGCTGTTTTTT.

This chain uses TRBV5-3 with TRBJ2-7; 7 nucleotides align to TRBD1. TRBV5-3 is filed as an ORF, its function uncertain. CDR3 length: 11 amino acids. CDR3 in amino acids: CARSPNRGRRV. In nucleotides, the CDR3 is TGTGCCAGAAGCCCCAACAGGGGACGCCGAGTC.

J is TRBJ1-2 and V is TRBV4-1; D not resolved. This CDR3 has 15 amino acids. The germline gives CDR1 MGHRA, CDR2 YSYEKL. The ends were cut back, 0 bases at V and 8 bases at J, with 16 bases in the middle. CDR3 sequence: CASSQERWGNRGYTF. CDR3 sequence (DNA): TGCGCCAGCAGCCAAGAACGTTGGGGTAATCGAGGCTACACCTTC.

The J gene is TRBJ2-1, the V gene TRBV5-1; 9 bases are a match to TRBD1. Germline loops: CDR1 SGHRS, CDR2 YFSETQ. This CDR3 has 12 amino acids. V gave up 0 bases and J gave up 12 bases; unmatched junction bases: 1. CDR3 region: CASSLAQGAQFF. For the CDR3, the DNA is TGCGCCAGCAGCTTGGCACAGGGGGCGCAGTTCTTC.

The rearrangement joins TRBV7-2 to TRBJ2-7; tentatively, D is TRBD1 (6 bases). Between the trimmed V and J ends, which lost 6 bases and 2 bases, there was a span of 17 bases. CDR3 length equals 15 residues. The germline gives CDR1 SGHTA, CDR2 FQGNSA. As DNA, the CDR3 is TGTGCCAGCAGTTTCGACAGGTCTATAGCCTACGAGCAGTACTTC. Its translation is CASSFDRSIAYEQYF.

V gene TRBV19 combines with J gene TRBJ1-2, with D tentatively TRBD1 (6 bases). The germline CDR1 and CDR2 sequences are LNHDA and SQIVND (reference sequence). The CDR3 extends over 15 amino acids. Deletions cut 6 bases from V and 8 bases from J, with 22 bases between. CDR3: CASSTPATGTVGYTF. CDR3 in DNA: TGTGCCAGTAGCACACCGGCCACAGGGACTGTAGGCTACACCTTC.

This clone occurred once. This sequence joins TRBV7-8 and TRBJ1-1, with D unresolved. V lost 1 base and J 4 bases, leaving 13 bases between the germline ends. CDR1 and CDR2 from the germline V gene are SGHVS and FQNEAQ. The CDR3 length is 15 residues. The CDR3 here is CASSLERARRTEAFF. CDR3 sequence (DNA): TGTGCCAGCAGCTTAGAAAGGGCTCGCCGCACTGAAGCTTTCTTT. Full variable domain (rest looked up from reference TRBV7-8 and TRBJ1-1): GAGVSQSPRYKVAKRGQDVALRCDPISGHVSLFWYQQALGQGPEFLTYFQNEAQLDKSGLPSDRFFAERPEGSVSTLKIQRTQQEDSAVYLCASSLERARRTEAFFGQGTRLTVV.

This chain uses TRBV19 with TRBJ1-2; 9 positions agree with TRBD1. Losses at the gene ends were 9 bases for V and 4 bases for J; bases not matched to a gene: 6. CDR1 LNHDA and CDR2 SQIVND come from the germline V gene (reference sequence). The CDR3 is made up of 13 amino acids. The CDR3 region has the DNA TGTGCCAGCCCAGGGACAGGGCGCTATGGCTACACCTTC. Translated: CASPGTGRYGYTF.